This T cell receptor beta chain was identified in a study of blood T cell repertoires in COVID-19. Study-wide background: The United States, Italy and Spain provided the acute and convalescent COVID-19 samples.

Data came from immunoSEQ multiplex PCR; TCRdb stores just in-frame clones and leaves some out. Of a few hundred thousand clones listed, about 86% are singletons. CDR3 length: 15 residues. In germline, CDR1 is MNHEY, CDR2 SVGAGI. V lost 0 bases and J lost 2, with 10 bases in between. The gene calls are TRBV6-5 and TRBJ1-2, with D perhaps TRBD1 (5 bases). The TCR comes from a woman in her 40s with acute COVID-19. Sequencing input: PBMCs or T cells enriched from blood (not recorded which). CDR3: CASSYSQGPNYGYTF. Written as DNA, the CDR3 is TGTGCCAGCAGTTACTCCCAGGGTCCCAACTATGGCTACACCTTC.